The sample holds a few counts of the clone carrying this T cell receptor beta chain. The sample belongs to a study of blood T cell repertoires in COVID-19. About the study: Sources were T cells, B-cell-depleted T cells, or PBMCs; the material itself was cDNA or gDNA.

Original analysis: Cell counts per sample came from amplifying reference gene primers. Produced via immunoSEQ multiplex PCR; TCRdb's table is partial and in-frame only. V and J calls and clone size are those listed in that table; D and trimming were worked out from the DNA. Seen here are about 250,000 clones, 70% to 90% observed once, and the top ten hold 1.2% to 1.5%. Germline CDR1 and CDR2: KGHSH and LQKENI. This CDR3 is built from 13 residues. J lost 5 bases, V lost 4 bases, and 3 bases had no gene match. The origin of this receptor is an older man with acute or convalescent COVID-19. The sequencing input was peripheral blood. The rearrangement uses TRBV18 and TRBJ1-1; 8 bases align to TRBD1. CDR3 sequence: CASSRNRGTEAFF. As DNA, the CDR3 is TGTGCCAGCTCACGGAACAGGGGGACTGAAGCTTTCTTT.